Sequencing of this T cell receptor beta chain was carried out in a study of Ad26.COV2.S vaccination and SARS-CoV-2 variants. General observations from the study: Spike-specific TCR breadth ran higher among vaccine recipients than placebo recipients. Non-spike TCR breadth showed similarity between vaccine and placebo recipients. An underestimation of total T cell responses may have resulted from the TCR breadth and depth analyses.

V lost 4 bases and J 2 bases, leaving 17 bases between the germline ends. The CDR3 totals 17 residues. Germline CDR1 reads SEHNR; CDR2 reads FQNEAQ (reference sequence). As for treatment: 15 to 20 received Ad26.COV2.S at low or high dose, single or two shots; roughly five received placebo; per-sample allocation not given. The samples were gathered on day 63 after the first injection of vaccine or placebo. An adult donor aged 18-55 years was enrolled in Boston. The protocol was immunoSEQ multiplex PCR, while the TCRdb copy is restricted to in-frame clones and leaves out a portion. The sample contains 320,000 or so clones, under 90% of which appear only once. With respect to this clone: The antigen remains unidentified.

The chain is built from TRBV7-9 and TRBJ2-2; D unresolved. This sequence was found in a person between 18 and 60 years old who received the Ad26.COV2.S COVID-19 vaccine or a placebo. Specimen: peripheral blood, collected in a trial of Ad26.COV2.S vaccine versus placebo. As DNA, the CDR3 is TGTGCCAGCAGCTCCCAAGCCCCCTCAACAAACACCGGGGAGCTGTTTTTT. Translating gives CASSSQAPSTNTGELFF.